This passage covers 5 T cell receptor beta chains from one sample sequenced in a study of cytomegalovirus exposure and HLA in healthy donors. Use of 60 Vbeta and 13 Jbeta primers characterized the PCR. The assay was immunoSEQ multiplex PCR, and TCRdb's table has in-frame clones only and misses some. The sample has over 60,000 clones. Sequencing used PBMCs. Every receptor here comes from a female donor in good health and CMV-seropositive.

This chain uses TRBV29-1 with TRBJ2-1; TRBD2 matches at 8 bases. This CDR3 has 16 amino acids. With V trimmed by 7 bases and J by 6 bases, 17 bases remained unmatched. Germline assignment: CDR1 SQVTM and CDR2 ANQGSEA. CDR3: CSALNQAGDNGNEQFF. The CDR3 DNA sequence: TGCAGCGCCCTCAATCAAGCGGGAGATAACGGCAATGAGCAGTTCTTC.

This sequence joins TRBV11-2 and TRBJ2-3, with D perhaps TRBD1 (5 bases). Germline CDR1 and CDR2: SGHAT and FQNNGV. The CDR3 totals 16 residues. Trimming took off 6 bases at V and 2 bases at J, with 18 bases between the two ends. CDR3 region: CASRFWGHMSTDTQYF. The CDR3 DNA reads TGTGCCAGCAGGTTTTGGGGCCATATGTCCACAGATACGCAGTATTTT.

This chain uses TRBV7-2 with TRBJ1-2; the D gene is possibly TRBD1 (5 bases). Germline values: CDR1 SGHTA, CDR2 FQGNSA. This CDR3 contains 15 residues. V was clipped by 2 bases and J by 4 bases, with 14 bases between them. CDR3 DNA sequence: TGTGCCAGCAGCTTACCCCTGGGGGGAGGCTATGGCTACACCTTC. Amino acids: CASSLPLGGGYGYTF.

The DNA of the CDR3 is TGCGCCAGCAGCCAAGTCGGTAAGGGAGGTGAGACCCAGTACTTC. This sequence encodes CASSQVGKGGETQYF. The chain recombines TRBV4-1 with TRBJ2-5; tentative D call: TRBD2 (6 bases). Trimming stripped 1 base from V and 5 bases from J, with 14 bases between. CDR3 size: 15 residues. Per germline, CDR1 MGHRA and CDR2 YSYEKL.

The V and J genes are TRBV6-5 and TRBJ1-1, with 9 bases lining up with TRBD1. With V trimmed by 6 bases and J by 5 bases, 10 bases remained unmatched. The length of the CDR3 is 15 residues. Germline-derived CDR1 and CDR2 are MNHEY and SVGAGI. CDR3 sequence: CASSARTGQGTEAFF. The CDR3 bases are TGTGCCAGCAGCGCGAGGACCGGACAGGGGACTGAAGCTTTCTTT.